The 25 T cell receptor beta chains in this list originate from one sample, sequenced in a study of identical twins. TCRdb reprocessed the 5' RACE reads via MiXCR and lists one record per CDR3 protein. The data contain 1.5 million to 2 million distinct CDR3 sequences, around 29% of them singletons. Sample: cord blood. The source is a newborn girl in good health.

This clonotype has more than one count but fewer than ten. The rearrangement joins TRBV7-2 to TRBJ2-7; D tentatively fits TRBD1 or TRBD2 (5 bases each). CDR3 length: 13 amino acids. Trimming removed 1 base at V and 6 bases at J, with 10 bases between. Germline values: CDR1 SGHTA, CDR2 FQGNSA. CDR3 sequence reads: CASSLVTGPEQYF. CDR3 nucleotides: TGTGCCAGCAGCTTAGTAACGGGACCCGAGCAGTACTTC. The complete variable domain, with remaining parts taken from reference TRBV7-2 and TRBJ2-7, reads GAGVSQSPSNKVTEKGKDVELRCDPISGHTALYWYRQSLGQGLEFLIYFQGNSAPDKSGLPSDRFSAERTGGSVSTLTIQRTQQEDSAVYLCASSLVTGPEQYFGPGTRLTVT.

This clonotype was counted a few times. The chain employs TRBV3-1 and TRBJ1-2; D gene ambiguous. Germline loops: CDR1 LGHDT, CDR2 YNNKEL (reference sequence). The ends were cut back, 4 bases at V and 4 bases at J, with 13 bases in the middle. The CDR3 is made up of 14 amino acids. The CDR3 sequence is CASSLGITGYGYTF. CDR3 DNA: TGTGCCAGCAGCCTAGGCATCACCGGCTATGGCTACACCTTC.

This clonotype has a handful of counts. V and J are TRBV20-1 and TRBJ2-3, with D maybe TRBD2 (6 bases). Trimming removed 3 bases at V and 2 bases at J, with 15 bases between. Germline lookup yields CDR1 DFQATT and CDR2 SNEGSKA (reference sequence). The CDR3 is 15 residues long. Written as DNA, the CDR3 is TGCAGTGCTAGCTCCCTCGGGGAGGACACAGATACGCAGTATTTT. This encodes CSASSLGEDTDTQYF.

The V call is TRBV27, the J call TRBJ1-2; D not certain. The CDR3 is 13 residues long. Trimming pared 5 bases from V and 8 bases from J, leaving 15 bases between. The germline V gene encodes CDR1 MNHEY and CDR2 SMNVEV (reference sequence). The CDR3 sequence is CASSRAGIEGYTF. The CDR3 nucleotides read TGTGCCAGCAGTAGGGCGGGGATTGAGGGCTACACCTTC.

The chain is built from TRBV2 and TRBJ1-4; D unclear. With 6 bases removed from V and 3 bases from J, the gap between germline ends came to 5 bases. Looked up from germline, CDR1 is SNHLY and CDR2 is FYNNEI. The CDR3 loop spans 12 amino acids. The CDR3 reads CASSRANEKLFF. The DNA of the CDR3 is TGTGCCAGCAGCCGAGCTAATGAAAAACTGTTTTTT.

In the case of this clonotype: The junction departs from germline at one end; a sequencing error may be responsible. The chain combines TRBV5-1 with TRBJ2-3, with TRBD2 matching 13 bases. The V gene's germline CDR1 is SGHRS and CDR2 YFSETQ. The CDR3 loop spans 15 amino acids. The CDR3 bases are TGCGTCAGCAGCTTGGGACTAGCGGGACCCGATACGCAGTATTTT. Translation: CVSSLGLAGPDTQYF. The whole variable domain, remainder taken from reference TRBV5-1 and TRBJ2-3, is KAGVTQTPRYLIKTRGQQVTLSCSPISGHRSVSWYQQTPGQGLQFLFEYFSETQRNKGNFPGRFSGRQFSNSRSEMNVSTLELGDSALYLCVSSLGLAGPDTQYFGPGTRLTVL.

This clonotype was recorded a few times. The V and J genes are TRBV25-1 and TRBJ2-1; 11 nucleotides agree with TRBD1. The CDR3 length is 16 residues. The V gene's germline CDR1 is MGHDK and CDR2 SYGVNS. With V trimmed by 2 bases and J by 4 bases, 4 bases remained unmatched. The CDR3 bases are TGTGCCAGCAGTGAAAGCGGGACAGGGGGTTACAATGAGCAGTTCTTC. It codes for CASSESGTGGYNEQFF.

The chain employs TRBV20-1 and TRBJ2-5; unclear D gene. Germline lookup yields CDR1 DFQATT and CDR2 SNEGSKA (reference sequence). V was trimmed by 6 bases and J by 6 bases, leaving 14 bases between them. The CDR3 consists of 12 residues. For the CDR3, the DNA is TGCAGTGCCCGACTGGAATCCAAGACCCAGTACTTC. Translation gives CSARLESKTQYF.

This clonotype was seen only once. J is TRBJ2-5 and V is TRBV11-1; TRBD2 agrees at 10 bases. V was clipped by 2 bases and J by 11 bases; unmatched bases: 17. The germline V gene encodes CDR1 SGHAT and CDR2 FQDESV (reference sequence). CDR3 length: 17 residues. CDR3 DNA sequence: TGTGCCAGCAGCTTACGGAGAGGACTAGCGGCCAACAATGAGCAGTACTTC. Translated: CASSLRRGLAANNEQYF. The full variable domain, completed using reference TRBV11-1 and TRBJ2-5, is EAEVAQSPRYKITEKSQAVAFWCDPISGHATLYWYRQILGQGPELLVQFQDESVVDDSQLPKDRFSAERLKGVDSTLKIQPAELGDSAMYLCASSLRRGLAANNEQYFGPGTRLLVL.

This chain uses TRBV11-2 with TRBJ2-1; D may be TRBD2 (5 bases). CDR1 SGHAT and CDR2 FQNNGV come from the germline V gene. The CDR3 extends over 11 amino acids. The V gene lost 8 bases and the J gene lost 6 bases, with 8 bases spanning the gap. In DNA form, the CDR3 reads TGTGCCAGCGGAGGACCCAATGAGCAGTTCTTC. Protein product: CASGGPNEQFF.

The chain joins TRBV18 to TRBJ2-7; 11 bases line up with TRBD2. Germline values: CDR1 KGHSH, CDR2 LQKENI. This CDR3 has 15 amino acids. Trimming cost V 4 bases and J 5 bases; bases outside gene matches: 7. CDR3 loop: CASSRTSGLTHEQYF. The CDR3 DNA reads as TGTGCCAGCTCACGGACTAGCGGGCTAACCCACGAGCAGTACTTC.

The chain recombines TRBV29-1 with TRBJ1-2; 7 bases fit TRBD1. This CDR3 is 14 amino acids long. V was pared by 5 bases and J by 4 bases, with 10 bases of the junction left unmatched. The germline V gene encodes CDR1 SQVTM and CDR2 ANQGSEA. In nucleotides, the CDR3 is TGCAGCGTTTGGAAAGGACAGGATGGCTATGGCTACACCTTC. This translates into CSVWKGQDGYGYTF.

The chain combines TRBV7-2 with TRBJ1-4, with D uncertain. The length of the CDR3 is 13 residues. Germline CDR1 is SGHTA and CDR2 is FQGNSA. V was trimmed by 3 bases and J by 8 bases, leaving 10 bases between them. CDR3 coding DNA: TGTGCCAGCAGCTTTCGCCGGAGGGAAAAACTGTTTTTT. Translating it yields CASSFRRREKLFF.

The rearrangement uses TRBV12-3 or TRBV12-4 and TRBJ1-2; 7 bases line up with TRBD1. This CDR3 has 17 amino acids. J gave up 0 bases and V 1 base, and 8 bases lay outside the gene matches. The CDR3 nucleotides are TGTGCCAGCAGTTTAGAAATCGGACAGGACACTAACTATGGCTACACCTTC. Translated, it gives CASSLEIGQDTNYGYTF.

The chain is built from TRBV28 and TRBJ1-2; possible D gene TRBD1, 5 bases. In germline, CDR1 is MDHEN, CDR2 SYDVKM. Trimming stripped 8 bases from V and 0 bases from J, with 13 bases between. This CDR3 region has 14 residues. Here the CDR3 DNA reads TGTGCCAGCGTGAGGGGCGGTGCTAACTATGGCTACACCTTC. Its translation: CASVRGGANYGYTF.

This clonotype came up many times. V usage is TRBV10-3 and J usage is TRBJ2-1; maybe TRBD2 (5 bases). Germline CDR1 is ENHRY and CDR2 is SYGVKD. This CDR3 spans 15 amino acids. Trimming took off 2 bases at V and 7 bases at J, with 15 bases between the two ends. CDR3 residues: CAISEPRDSANEQFF. DNA for the CDR3: TGTGCCATCAGTGAGCCGAGGGATAGCGCGAATGAGCAGTTCTTC.

In the case of this clonotype: Sequence at one end of the junction differs from germline and may be a read error. The chain combines TRBV12-3 or TRBV12-4 with TRBJ1-3, with D maybe TRBD1 (6 bases). The CDR3 length is 14 residues. CDR3 loop: CASSFGGSGDTIYF. In nucleotides, the CDR3 is TGTGCCAGCAGTTTCGGGGGCTCTGGAGACACCATATATTTT.

This clonotype is a singleton in its sample. The CDR3 DNA follows: TGCGCCAGCAGCCTGACAGGGGAATCCTACAATGAGCAGTACTTC. This translates into CASSLTGESYNEQYF. The chain has TRBV5-1 and TRBJ2-7, with TRBD1 matching 8 bases. The length of the CDR3 is 15 residues. Trimming cost V 4 bases and J 7 bases; bases outside gene matches: 13. Germline V gives CDR1 SGHRS, CDR2 YFSETQ.

The chain employs TRBV18 and TRBJ1-1; 9 bases agree with TRBD1. The germline gives CDR1 KGHSH, CDR2 LQKENI. The V gene end was trimmed by 5 bases and the J gene end by 10 bases; junction bases not matched to a gene: 5. The CDR3 length is 12 residues. Here the CDR3 DNA reads TGTGCCAGCTCATCCCCGGACAGGGGAGCTTTCTTT. Its protein product is CASSSPDRGAFF.

A few counts support this clonotype. The chain carries TRBV5-1 and TRBJ2-1; 10 bases fit TRBD2. V gave up 9 bases and J gave up 5 bases; unmatched junction bases: 8. Germline V gene data show CDR1 as SGHRS and CDR2 as YFSETQ. This CDR3 has 14 residues. The CDR3 nucleotides are TGCGCCACCCGCTTAGCGGGGGGTAACAATGAGCAGTTCTTC. As protein: CATRLAGGNNEQFF.

This clonotype was observed a single time. CDR3 amino acids: CASSPPRIGDYGYTF. As DNA, the CDR3 is TGTGCCAGCTCACCTCCTCGGATAGGGGACTATGGCTACACCTTC. This chain links TRBV18 with TRBJ1-2, with a weak D call TRBD1 (5 bases). This CDR3 has 15 residues. CDR1 KGHSH and CDR2 LQKENI come from the germline V gene. V shed 3 bases and J shed 3 bases, with 14 bases lying between them.

The chain is built from TRBV6-1 and TRBJ2-7; D not certain. The CDR3 is made up of 15 amino acids. Between the trimmed V and J ends, which lost 4 bases and 0 bases, there was a span of 13 bases. Germline V gives CDR1 MNHNS, CDR2 SASEGT. The CDR3 nucleotides are TGTGCCAGCAGTGTTTGGCCCTTCGACTCCTACGAGCAGTACTTC. Its translation is CASSVWPFDSYEQYF.

V is TRBV6-2 or TRBV6-3 and J is TRBJ1-2, with D possibly matching TRBD1 (6 bases). Germline V lookup: CDR1 MNHEY, CDR2 SVGEGT. V was shortened by 5 bases and J by 6 bases, with 10 bases between the two germline ends. The CDR3 has 12 residues. The DNA for the CDR3 is TGTGCCAGCAGTGCCCGGACAGATGGCTACACCTTC. This encodes CASSARTDGYTF.

The gene calls are TRBV20-1 and TRBJ1-1, with D possibly matching TRBD1 (5 bases). The length of the CDR3 is 14 residues. V lost 6 bases, J lost 0 bases, and 14 bases lay in between. Germline CDR1 DFQATT, CDR2 SNEGSKA (reference sequence). The CDR3 DNA reads TGCAGTGCGGCACAGGCACCCTTGAACACTGAAGCTTTCTTT. Protein: CSAAQAPLNTEAFF.

This clonotype was counted once. Germline and junction disagree at one end, which may indicate a read error. The chain uses TRBV2 and TRBJ2-7, with a tentative D call TRBD1 (6 bases). Germline CDR1 is SNHLY and CDR2 is FYNNEI. CDR3 length: 14 residues. CDR3 in amino acids: CAGRARQVNYEQYF. The CDR3, as DNA: TGTGCCGGCAGGGCAAGACAGGTTAACTACGAGCAGTACTTC. Using reference TRBV2 and TRBJ2-7 for the parts outside the CDR3, the full variable domain is EPEVTQTPSHQVTQMGQEVILRCVPISNHLYFYWYRQILGQKVEFLVSFYNNEISEKSEIFDDQFSVERPDGSNFTLKIRSTKLEDSAMYFCAGRARQVNYEQYFGPGTRLTVT.